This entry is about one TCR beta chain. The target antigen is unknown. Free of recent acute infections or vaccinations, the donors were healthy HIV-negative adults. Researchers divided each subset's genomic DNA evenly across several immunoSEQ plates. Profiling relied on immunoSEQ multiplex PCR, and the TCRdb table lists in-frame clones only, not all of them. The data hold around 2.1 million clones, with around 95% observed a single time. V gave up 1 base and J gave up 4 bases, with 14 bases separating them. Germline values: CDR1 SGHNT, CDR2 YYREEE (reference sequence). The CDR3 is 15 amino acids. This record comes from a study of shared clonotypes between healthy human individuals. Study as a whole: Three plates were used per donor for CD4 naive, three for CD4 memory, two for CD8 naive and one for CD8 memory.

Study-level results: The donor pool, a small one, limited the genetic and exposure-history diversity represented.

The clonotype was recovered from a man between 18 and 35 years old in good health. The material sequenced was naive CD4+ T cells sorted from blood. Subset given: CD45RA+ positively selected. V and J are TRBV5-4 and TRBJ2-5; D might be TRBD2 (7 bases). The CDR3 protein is CASSLLGGPIETQYF. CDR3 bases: TGTGCCAGCAGCTTGTTGGGGGGGCCTATAGAGACCCAGTACTTC.